A single sample gave rise to the 14 T cell receptor beta chains below, sequenced in a study of long-term antiretroviral therapy in people with HIV. immunoSEQ v3.0 was run at survey level. Profiled with immunoSEQ multiplex PCR; TCRdb holds only in-frame clones, not every one. This table holds some 14,000 clones, around 80% found once. The material sequenced was unsorted PBMCs, taken 3.1 years after starting antiretroviral therapy. All receptors come from a man aged 40-49 years with HIV.

The chain joins TRBV5-1 to TRBJ2-1; TRBD2 matches at 8 bases. The CDR3 consists of 15 residues. In germline, CDR1 is SGHRS, CDR2 YFSETQ. Trimming cost V 0 bases and J 7 bases; bases outside gene matches: 6. CDR3 in amino acids: CASSLVAGQRNEQFF. CDR3 DNA sequence: TGCGCCAGCAGCTTGGTAGCGGGGCAACGGAATGAGCAGTTCTTC. The full variable domain, rest sourced from reference TRBV5-1 and TRBJ2-1, is KAGVTQTPRYLIKTRGQQVTLSCSPISGHRSVSWYQQTPGQGLQFLFEYFSETQRNKGNFPGRFSGRQFSNSRSEMNVSTLELGDSALYLCASSLVAGQRNEQFFGPGTRLTVL.

The chain couples TRBV19 to TRBJ1-2, with a tentative D call TRBD1 (6 bases). Trimming stripped 2 bases from V and 5 bases from J, with 15 bases between. CDR3 size: 15 residues. CDR1 and CDR2 from the germline V gene are LNHDA and SQIVND (reference sequence). This CDR3 is CASSINSGAWYGYTF. The DNA of the CDR3 is TGTGCCAGTAGTATAAATTCGGGGGCTTGGTATGGCTACACCTTC.

The CDR3 spells CASSVSSTGNQPQHF. The CDR3 DNA is TGCGCCAGCAGCGTTTCCTCAACAGGGAATCAGCCCCAGCATTTT. The chain is built from TRBV4-1 and TRBJ1-5, with a weak D call TRBD1 (6 bases). Germline CDR1 is MGHRA and CDR2 is YSYEKL. Trimming removed 5 bases at V and 4 bases at J, with 15 bases between. This CDR3 has 15 amino acids.

This clone qualifies as medium-sized. This chain connects TRBV4-1 to TRBJ2-6; D call uncertain. In germline, CDR1 is MGHRA, CDR2 YSYEKL. CDR3 length equals 17 residues. V lost 1 base and J 0 bases, leaving 10 bases between the germline ends. Here the CDR3 DNA reads TGCGCCAGCAGCCAAGGGTACGCTACCTCTGGGGCCAACGTCCTGACTTTC. Protein product: CASSQGYATSGANVLTF.

The chain uses TRBV5-1 and TRBJ1-1; 7 nucleotides agree with TRBD1. V dropped 4 bases and J dropped 0; count of bases not matched to a gene: 12. The germline V gene has CDR1 SGHRS and CDR2 YFSETQ. The CDR3 has 17 amino acids. For the CDR3, the DNA is TGCGCCAGCAGCCCTCAGGGGGTCGGGGGGATGAACACTGAAGCTTTCTTT. Its protein is CASSPQGVGGMNTEAFF.

This clone came up once. The chain joins TRBV2 to TRBJ2-7; no definite D call. Trimming cost V 4 bases and J 0 bases, with 13 bases left between them. Per germline, CDR1 SNHLY and CDR2 FYNNEI. The CDR3 runs 15 residues. The CDR3 loop reads CASSGFSETSYEQYF. For the CDR3, the DNA is TGTGCCAGCAGTGGTTTTTCGGAAACCTCCTACGAGCAGTACTTC.

V and J are TRBV19 and TRBJ2-1; D is tentatively TRBD1 or TRBD2 (9 bases each). Deletions cut 0 bases from V and 7 bases from J, with 19 bases between. This CDR3 has 17 amino acids. Germline V gene data show CDR1 as LNHDA and CDR2 as SQIVND (reference sequence). DNA of the CDR3: TGTGCCAGTAGTATAGATGGGGACAGGGCGGGAGGGAATGAGCAGTTCTTC. Protein sequence: CASSIDGDRAGGNEQFF.

This clone turned up a few times. The same CDR3 arises from other DNA sequences in this sample as well. V and J are TRBV19 and TRBJ1-5; no definite D call. V was trimmed by 1 base and J by 1 base, leaving 5 bases between them. Germline-derived CDR1 and CDR2 are LNHDA and SQIVND (reference sequence). CDR3 length: 14 residues. CDR3 amino acids: CASSIGESNQPQHF. For the CDR3, the DNA is TGTGCCAGTAGTATAGGGGAAAGCAATCAGCCCCAGCATTTT.

V is TRBV30 and J is TRBJ1-6, with D hard to call. Trimming shortened V by 2 bases and J by 2 bases, and 13 bases separated the two germline ends. Germline loops: CDR1 GTSNPN, CDR2 SVGIG (reference sequence). The CDR3 covers 16 residues. CDR3 loop: CAWSWTTAAYNSPLHF. In DNA form, the CDR3 reads TGTGCCTGGAGTTGGACTACAGCGGCCTATAATTCACCCCTCCACTTT.

V usage is TRBV5-1 and J usage is TRBJ1-3, with D unresolved. The V end was cut by 5 bases, the J end by 6 bases, with 15 bases between. The CDR3 sequence is 14 residues long. In germline, CDR1 is SGHRS, CDR2 YFSETQ. CDR3 nucleotide sequence: TGCGCCAGCAGATTACAAGCAGACCAAAACACCATATATTTT. Translation gives CASRLQADQNTIYF.

V gene TRBV5-1 combines with J gene TRBJ1-6; maybe TRBD1 (5 bases). The CDR3 loop spans 15 amino acids. Germline CDR1 reads SGHRS; CDR2 reads YFSETQ. The ends were cut back, 6 bases at V and 5 bases at J, with 15 bases in the middle. Written as DNA, the CDR3 is TGCGCCAGCAAAGCCGGGGGGGAGGATAATTCACCCCTCCACTTT. As protein: CASKAGGEDNSPLHF.

The J gene is TRBJ2-6, the V gene TRBV6-4, with D hard to call. V gave up 0 bases and J gave up 1 base, with 7 bases separating them. The CDR3 contains 16 residues. In germline, CDR1 is MRHNA, CDR2 SNTAGT. This CDR3 reads CASSDSTISGANVLTF. As DNA, the CDR3 is TGTGCCAGCAGTGACTCAACCATTTCTGGGGCCAACGTCCTGACTTTC.

V usage is TRBV5-1 and J usage is TRBJ2-5, with TRBD2 identical over 16 bases. J gave up 1 base and V 4 bases, and 7 bases lay outside the gene matches. Germline V gives CDR1 SGHRS, CDR2 YFSETQ. The CDR3 spans 18 residues. CDR3 amino acids: CASSQGLAGGPGQETQYF. The CDR3 coding sequence is TGCGCCAGCAGCCAGGGACTAGCGGGGGGGCCTGGCCAAGAGACCCAGTACTTC.

V usage is TRBV5-4 and J usage is TRBJ2-5, with D possibly being TRBD2 (6 bases). CDR1 SGHNT and CDR2 YYREEE come from the germline V gene (reference sequence). CDR3 length equals 13 residues. With 1 base removed from V and 4 bases from J, the gap between germline ends came to 8 bases. The CDR3 is CASSLLGGETQYF. CDR3 DNA sequence: TGTGCCAGCAGCTTGTTGGGGGGAGAGACCCAGTACTTC.